This TCR beta chain was retrieved from a study of blood T cell repertoires in COVID-19. A word on this clone: At one boundary the junction diverges from the germline segment, which might be a read error.

Data came from immunoSEQ multiplex PCR; TCRdb stores just in-frame clones and leaves some out. Of roughly 200,000 clones listed, 75% to 85% were seen once; the top ten hold over 0.95%. Germline lookup yields CDR1 SGHTA and CDR2 FQGNSA. CDR3 size: 14 residues. The sample was peripheral blood. This chain connects TRBV7-2 to TRBJ2-1, with 13 bases fitting TRBD2. This TCR was recovered from a woman aged 25 to 45 with COVID-19, enrolled during active disease. Here the CDR3 reads CASSYGLAGVDPVF. For the CDR3, the DNA is TGTGCCAGCAGCTACGGACTAGCGGGAGTGGATCCGGTCTTC.